Presented here are 9 T cell receptor beta chains from one specimen sequenced in a study of read filtering for tumor transcriptome and immune sequencing. From around 440 ng of RNA, a library with molecular barcoded alpha/delta and beta/gamma adaptors was made. Each CDR3 protein gets one entry after TCRdb re-called the reads with MiXCR. The sample contains 49,000 or so distinct CDR3 sequences, about 12% of which appear only once. Sequenced: a population of CD138-negative cells sorted from bone marrow. The origin of the receptors is a donor older than 35 with multiple myeloma.

This clonotype was recorded many times. The V call is TRBV20-1, the J call TRBJ1-6; 9 positions agree with TRBD1. CDR1 and CDR2 (germline): DFQATT, SNEGSKA (reference sequence). The junction had 1 base not matched to a gene; V was cut back by 5 bases and J by 5 bases. The CDR3 loop spans 13 amino acids. Here the CDR3 reads CSAGTGNNSPLHF. CDR3 nucleotides: TGCAGTGCTGGGACAGGGAATAATTCACCCCTCCACTTT.

This clonotype is deemed medium-sized. As DNA, the CDR3 is TGTGCCAGCACCTTCGACAGCGCGAACACTGAAGCTTTCTTT. It specifies CASTFDSANTEAFF. V usage is TRBV7-8 and J usage is TRBJ1-1; D is perhaps TRBD1 (5 bases). CDR3 length: 14 amino acids. Trimming removed 7 bases from V and 1 base from J, with 13 bases in between. Germline CDR1 is SGHVS and CDR2 is FQNEAQ.

This clonotype was recorded at least ten times. This sequence joins TRBV6-2 or TRBV6-3 and TRBJ1-5; tentatively, D is TRBD1 (6 bases). Between the trimmed V and J ends, which lost 7 bases and 0 bases, there was a span of 13 bases. This CDR3 spans 15 amino acids. The germline V gene has CDR1 MNHEY and CDR2 SVGEGT. This CDR3 is CASKPDRHSNQPQHF. The CDR3 DNA follows: TGTGCCAGCAAGCCGGACAGACATAGCAATCAGCCCCAGCATTTT.

This clonotype has at least ten counts. The chain employs TRBV6-2 or TRBV6-3 and TRBJ2-1, with TRBD2 identical over 10 bases. This CDR3 spans 14 amino acids. Germline V gene data show CDR1 as MNHEY and CDR2 as SVGEGT. V was pared by 6 bases and J by 5 bases, with 4 bases of the junction left unmatched. CDR3 DNA: TGTGCCAGCAGCCAACTAGCGGGAAACAATGAGCAGTTCTTC. Amino acids: CASSQLAGNNEQFF.

This clonotype was counted only a few times. The CDR3 does not close with the conserved phenylalanine or tryptophan, likely indicating a read error. The chain employs TRBV27 and TRBJ2-1, with a weak D call TRBD2 (5 bases). Trimming pared 3 bases from V and 6 bases from J, leaving 9 bases between. CDR3 length: 13 amino acids. CDR1 MNHEY and CDR2 SMNVEV come from the germline V gene (reference sequence). The CDR3, as DNA: TGTGCCAGCAGTTTGAGGGCTATCAATGAGCAGTTCTCC. It translates to CASSLRAINEQFS.

On this clonotype itself: Possible read error: a much larger clone is one base away. The gene calls are TRBV29-1 and TRBJ2-5, with D possibly matching TRBD1 (6 bases). The CDR3 has 12 amino acids. The V gene's germline CDR1 is SQVTM and CDR2 ANQGSEA. CDR3 DNA sequence: TGCAGCGTTGAAGACGCAGGGGAGATCCAGTACTTC. Amino acids: CSVEDAGEIQYF.

With regard to this clonotype: One junction end does not reproduce the germline sequence, and a read error may be involved. CDR3 sequence: CASSGGGGIHEQYF. The CDR3 DNA reads as TGCGCCAGCTCAGGAGGCGGGGGGATCCACGAGCAGTACTTC. This rearrangement joins TRBV18 to TRBJ2-7; TRBD2 matches 8 bases. The CDR3 has 14 amino acids. Germline V gene sequence: CDR1 KGHSH, CDR2 LQKENI.

This clonotype was counted at least ten times. This chain uses TRBV20-1 with TRBJ1-2; D gene unclear. Germline V gene sequence: CDR1 DFQATT, CDR2 SNEGSKA (reference sequence). V lost 0 bases and J lost 4, with 9 bases in between. CDR3 size: 13 residues. CDR3: CSARDPRLYGYTF. CDR3 sequence (DNA): TGCAGTGCTAGAGATCCTCGCCTCTATGGCTACACCTTC.

This clonotype was picked up a small number of times. A clone one base away is much larger, so this may be a read error. The conserved phenylalanine or tryptophan is not found at the CDR3 terminus, so this likely reflects a read error. The V call is TRBV3-1, the J call TRBJ2-5; tentatively, D is TRBD1 (6 bases). Germline V gene lookup returns CDR1 LGHDT and CDR2 YNNKEL (reference sequence). This CDR3 is 15 amino acids long. Trimming cost V 3 bases and J 2 bases, with 13 bases left between them. CDR3 nucleotides: TGTGCCAGCAGCCACAACGGACAGATACAAGAGACCCAGTACCTC. Amino acids: CASSHNGQIQETQYL.